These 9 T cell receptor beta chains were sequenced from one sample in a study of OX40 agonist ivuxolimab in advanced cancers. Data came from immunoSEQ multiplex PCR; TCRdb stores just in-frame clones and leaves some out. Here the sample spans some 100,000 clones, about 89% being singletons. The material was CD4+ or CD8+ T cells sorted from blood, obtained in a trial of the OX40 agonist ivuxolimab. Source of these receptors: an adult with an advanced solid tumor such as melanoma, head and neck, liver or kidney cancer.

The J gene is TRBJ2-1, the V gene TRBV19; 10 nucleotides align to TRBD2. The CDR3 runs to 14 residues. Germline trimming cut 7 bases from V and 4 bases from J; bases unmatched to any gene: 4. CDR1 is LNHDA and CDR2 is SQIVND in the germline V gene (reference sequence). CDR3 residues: CASTPSGGYNEQFF. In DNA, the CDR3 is TGTGCCAGTACTCCTAGCGGGGGTTACAATGAGCAGTTCTTC. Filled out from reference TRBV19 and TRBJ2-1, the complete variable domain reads DGGITQSPKYLFRKEGQNVTLSCEQNLNHDAMYWYRQDPGQGLRLIYYSQIVNDFQKGDIAEGYSVSREKKESFPLTVTSAQKNPTAFYLCASTPSGGYNEQFFGPGTRLTVL.

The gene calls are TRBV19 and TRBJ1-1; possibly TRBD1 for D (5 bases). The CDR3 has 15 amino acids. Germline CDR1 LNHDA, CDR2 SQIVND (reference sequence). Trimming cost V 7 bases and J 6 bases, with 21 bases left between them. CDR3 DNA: TGTGCCAGTACCGATATTGGGGCGAGAGGGTCTGAAGCTTTCTTT. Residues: CASTDIGARGSEAFF.

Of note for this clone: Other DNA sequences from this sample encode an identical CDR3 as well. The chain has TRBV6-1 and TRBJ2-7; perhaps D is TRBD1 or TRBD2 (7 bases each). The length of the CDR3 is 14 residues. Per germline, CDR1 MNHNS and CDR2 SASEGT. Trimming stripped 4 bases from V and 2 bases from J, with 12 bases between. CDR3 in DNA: TGTGCCAGCAGTGCGAGCGGGACAGCCTACGAGCAGTACTTC. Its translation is CASSASGTAYEQYF.

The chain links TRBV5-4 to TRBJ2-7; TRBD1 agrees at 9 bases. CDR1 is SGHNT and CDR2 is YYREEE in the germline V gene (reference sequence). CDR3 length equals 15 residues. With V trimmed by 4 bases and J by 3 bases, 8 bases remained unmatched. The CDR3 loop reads CASSRGDRAVYEQYF. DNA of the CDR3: TGTGCCAGCAGCAGGGGGGACAGGGCAGTCTACGAGCAGTACTTC.

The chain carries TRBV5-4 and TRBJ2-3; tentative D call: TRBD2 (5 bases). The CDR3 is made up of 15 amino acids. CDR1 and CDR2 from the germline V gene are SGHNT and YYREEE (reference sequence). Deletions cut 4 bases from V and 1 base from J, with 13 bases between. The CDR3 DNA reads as TGTGCCAGCAGCCTCGGGAATCGCGGCACAGATACGCAGTATTTT. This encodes CASSLGNRGTDTQYF.

The CDR3 coding sequence is TGTGCCAGCAGCTTAGAACGGGGCGCCTATGGCTACACCTTC. The encoded protein is CASSLERGAYGYTF. The chain has TRBV13 and TRBJ1-2; D may be TRBD1 (5 bases). Germline values: CDR1 PRHDT, CDR2 FYEKMQ (reference sequence). V lost 1 base and J 4 bases, leaving 10 bases between the germline ends. The CDR3 is 14 amino acids.

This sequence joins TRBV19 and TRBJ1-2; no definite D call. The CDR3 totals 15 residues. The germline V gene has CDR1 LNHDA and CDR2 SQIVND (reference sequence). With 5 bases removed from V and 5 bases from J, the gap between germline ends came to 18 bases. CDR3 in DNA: TGTGCCAGTAGTCCAAGGACCCTCTCGGGGTATGGCTACACCTTC. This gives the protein CASSPRTLSGYGYTF. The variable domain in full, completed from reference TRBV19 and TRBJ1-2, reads DGGITQSPKYLFRKEGQNVTLSCEQNLNHDAMYWYRQDPGQGLRLIYYSQIVNDFQKGDIAEGYSVSREKKESFPLTVTSAQKNPTAFYLCASSPRTLSGYGYTFGSGTRLTVV.

CDR3 loop: CSSMPFTEAFF. The CDR3 DNA is TGCAGCTCAATGCCCTTCACTGAAGCTTTCTTT. This chain links TRBV20-1 with TRBJ1-1; D is unresolved. CDR1 is DFQATT and CDR2 is SNEGSKA in the germline V gene (reference sequence). The CDR3 is made up of 11 amino acids.

The CDR3 here is CASSHQGGEAFF. CDR3 coding DNA: TGTGCCAGCAGCCATCAGGGAGGAGAAGCTTTCTTT. The rearrangement uses TRBV7-6 and TRBJ1-1, with TRBD1 as a possible D gene (5 bases). The V gene lost 5 bases and the J gene lost 8 bases, with 12 bases spanning the gap. This CDR3 is 12 amino acids long. Germline lookup yields CDR1 SGHVS and CDR2 FNYEAQ.